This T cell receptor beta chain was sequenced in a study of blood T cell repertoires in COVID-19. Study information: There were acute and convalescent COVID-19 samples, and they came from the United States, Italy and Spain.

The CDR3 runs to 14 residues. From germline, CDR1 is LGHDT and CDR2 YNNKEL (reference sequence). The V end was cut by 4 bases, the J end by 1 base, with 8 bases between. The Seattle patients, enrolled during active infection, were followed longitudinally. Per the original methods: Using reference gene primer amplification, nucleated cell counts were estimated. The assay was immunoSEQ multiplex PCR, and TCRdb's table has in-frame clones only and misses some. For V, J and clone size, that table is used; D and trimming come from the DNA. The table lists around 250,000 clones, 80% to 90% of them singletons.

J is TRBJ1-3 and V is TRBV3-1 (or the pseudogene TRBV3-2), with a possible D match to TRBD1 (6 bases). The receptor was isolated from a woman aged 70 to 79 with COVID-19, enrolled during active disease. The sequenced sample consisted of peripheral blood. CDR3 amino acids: CASSPTGSGNTIYF. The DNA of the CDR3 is TGTGCCAGCAGCCCCACAGGGTCTGGAAACACCATATATTTT.